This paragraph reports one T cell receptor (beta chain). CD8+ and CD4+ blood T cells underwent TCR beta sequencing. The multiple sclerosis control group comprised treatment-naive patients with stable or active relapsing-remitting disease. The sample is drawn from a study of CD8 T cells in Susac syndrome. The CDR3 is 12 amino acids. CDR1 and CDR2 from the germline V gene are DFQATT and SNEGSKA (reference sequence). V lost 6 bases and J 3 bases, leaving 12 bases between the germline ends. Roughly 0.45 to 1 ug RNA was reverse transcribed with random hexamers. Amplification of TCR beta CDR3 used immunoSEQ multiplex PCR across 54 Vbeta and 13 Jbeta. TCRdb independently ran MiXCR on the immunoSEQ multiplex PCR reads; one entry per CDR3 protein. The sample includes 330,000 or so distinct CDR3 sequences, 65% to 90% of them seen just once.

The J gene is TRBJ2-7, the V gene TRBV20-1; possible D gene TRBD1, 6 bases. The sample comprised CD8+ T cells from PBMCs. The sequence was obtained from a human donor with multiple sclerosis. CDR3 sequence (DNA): TGCAGTGCAATAACAGGGAACTACGAGCAGTACTTC. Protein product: CSAITGNYEQYF.